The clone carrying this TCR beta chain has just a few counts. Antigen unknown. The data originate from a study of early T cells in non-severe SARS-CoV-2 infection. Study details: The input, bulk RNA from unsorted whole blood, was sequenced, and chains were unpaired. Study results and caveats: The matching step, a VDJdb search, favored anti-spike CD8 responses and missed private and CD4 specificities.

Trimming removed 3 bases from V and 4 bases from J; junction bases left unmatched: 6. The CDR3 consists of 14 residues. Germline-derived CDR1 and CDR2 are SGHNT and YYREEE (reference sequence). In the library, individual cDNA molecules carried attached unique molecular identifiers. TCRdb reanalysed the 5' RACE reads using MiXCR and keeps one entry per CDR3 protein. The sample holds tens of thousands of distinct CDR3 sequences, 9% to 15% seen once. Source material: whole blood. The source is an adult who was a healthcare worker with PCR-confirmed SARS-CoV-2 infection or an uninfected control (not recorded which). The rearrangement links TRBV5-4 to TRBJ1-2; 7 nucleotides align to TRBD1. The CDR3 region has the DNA TGTGCCAGCAGCTGGGCGGGACAGCCCTATGGCTACACCTTC. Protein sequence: CASSWAGQPYGYTF.